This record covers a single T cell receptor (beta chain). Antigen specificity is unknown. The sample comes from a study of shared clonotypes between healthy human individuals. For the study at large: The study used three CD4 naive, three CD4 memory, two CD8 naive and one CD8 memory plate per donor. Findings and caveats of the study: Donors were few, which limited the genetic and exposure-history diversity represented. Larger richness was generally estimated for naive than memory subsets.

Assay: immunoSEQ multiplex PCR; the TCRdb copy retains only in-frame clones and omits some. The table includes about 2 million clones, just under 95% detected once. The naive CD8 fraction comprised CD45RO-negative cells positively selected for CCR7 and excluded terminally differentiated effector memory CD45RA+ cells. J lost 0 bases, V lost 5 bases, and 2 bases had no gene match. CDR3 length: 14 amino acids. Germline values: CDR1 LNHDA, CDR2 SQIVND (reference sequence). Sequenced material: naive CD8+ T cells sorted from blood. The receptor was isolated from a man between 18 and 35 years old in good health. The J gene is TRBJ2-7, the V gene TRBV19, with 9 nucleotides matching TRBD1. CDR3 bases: TGTGCCAGTAGTCGGACAGGGGACTCCTACGAGCAGTACTTC. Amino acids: CASSRTGDSYEQYF.